These 20 T cell receptor beta chains originate from one sample sequenced in a study of blood T cell repertoires in COVID-19 (dated by TCRdb to between 2020 and 2021). Preparation of the library involved the immunoSEQ multiplex PCR assay. TCRdb retrieved this table from immuneACCESS and kept in-frame rearrangements only. Not all clones are present; in checked studies, unresolved V genes account for under half, and no reason is known for the remainder. Counted in this sample were about 150,000 clones; roughly 90% of them appeared once. Roughly 5.3% of the sample rests with the top ten. Sample: peripheral blood. The origin of the receptors is a man aged 18 to 35 with COVID-19, enrolled during active disease.

The CDR3 region is CASSARTARLWEQYF. CDR3 in DNA: TGTGCCAGCAGCGCCAGGACAGCCCGGTTATGGGAGCAGTACTTC. This chain joins TRBV5-5 and TRBJ2-7; possible D gene TRBD1, 6 bases. V gave up 4 bases and J gave up 7 bases, with 21 bases separating them. The CDR3 is 15 amino acids. Germline CDR1 SGHKS, CDR2 YYEKEE (reference sequence).

The chain has TRBV4-2 and TRBJ2-7, with TRBD1 matching over 10 bases. Germline values: CDR1 LGHNA, CDR2 YNFKEQ. The J segment lost 2 bases and the V segment lost 4 bases, leaving 5 bases of the junction unmatched. The CDR3 loop spans 15 amino acids. The chain's CDR3 is CASSPRTGGTYEQYF. Here the CDR3 DNA reads TGTGCCAGCAGCCCGAGGACAGGGGGGACCTACGAGCAGTACTTC.

The chain is built from TRBV5-4 and TRBJ2-1, with TRBD2 matching over 12 bases. Trimming took 4 bases from V and 6 from J; bases not matched to a gene: 8. There are 16 residues in the CDR3. Germline V lookup: CDR1 SGHNT, CDR2 YYREEE (reference sequence). CDR3 sequence: CASSGRLAGEGNEQFF. CDR3 sequence (DNA): TGTGCCAGCAGCGGGAGACTAGCGGGGGAGGGCAATGAGCAGTTCTTC.

This clone has a single count. This sequence joins TRBV9 and TRBJ1-6; D not resolved. The V end was cut by 3 bases, the J end by 14 bases, with 9 bases between. The CDR3 is 11 amino acids. CDR1 is SGDLS, CDR2 YYNGEE, per germline. In DNA, the CDR3 is TGTGCCAGCAGCGGGTCGGGGACCCTCCACTTT. Translated: CASSGSGTLHF.

The chain employs TRBV4-3 and TRBJ2-3, with 11 nucleotides matching TRBD2. The CDR3 is made up of 15 amino acids. After removal of 6 bases from V and 2 bases from J, the junction contained 4 bases not matched to a gene. Germline V gene data show CDR1 as LGHNA and CDR2 as YSLEER. CDR3 coding DNA: TGCGCCAGCAGAGGACTAGCGGGCCCCACAGATACGCAGTATTTT. Encoded protein: CASRGLAGPTDTQYF.

The chain carries TRBV5-1 and TRBJ1-5; D not certain. CDR1 SGHRS and CDR2 YFSETQ come from the germline V gene. V was trimmed by 0 bases and J by 5 bases, leaving 6 bases between them. The CDR3 runs to 13 residues. CDR3 coding DNA: TGCGCCAGCAGCTTGGACGGGGATCAGCCCCAGCATTTT. Its protein product is CASSLDGDQPQHF.

The chain uses TRBV14 and TRBJ2-7, with 11 bases identical to TRBD2. The CDR3 totals 18 residues. V lost 3 bases to trimming and J lost 4 bases; unmatched junction nucleotides: 14. Germline loops: CDR1 SGHDN, CDR2 FVKESK. CDR3 bases: TGTGCCAGCAGCCAGGGCAACCGGTGGGGGACTAGCGGTTACGAGCAGTACTTC. Residues: CASSQGNRWGTSGYEQYF.

Comment on this clone: Distinct nucleotide sequences in the sample also encode this CDR3. In DNA, the CDR3 is TGTGCCAGCAGCGTAGAAGGGGGCACAGATACGCAGTATTTT. Protein: CASSVEGGTDTQYF. This sequence joins TRBV9 and TRBJ2-3; D may be TRBD1 (5 bases). V lost 0 bases, J lost 1 base, and 6 bases lay in between. The CDR3 sequence is 14 residues long. Per germline, CDR1 SGDLS and CDR2 YYNGEE.

V usage is TRBV9 and J usage is TRBJ2-7, with D maybe TRBD2 (6 bases). Trimming removed 0 bases from V and 2 bases from J, with 9 bases in between. This CDR3 region has 14 residues. Germline assignment: CDR1 SGDLS and CDR2 YYNGEE. Here the CDR3 DNA reads TGTGCCAGCAGCGTAGCACTAGCCCCCTACGAGCAGTACTTC. Its translation: CASSVALAPYEQYF.

The chain couples TRBV9 to TRBJ2-3; tentative D call: TRBD2 (6 bases). This CDR3 has 16 residues. The germline V and J ends were trimmed by 3 bases and 5 bases, with 19 bases remaining between them. CDR1 SGDLS and CDR2 YYNGEE come from the germline V gene. The CDR3 is CASSAPPGSDGDTQYF. The CDR3 bases are TGTGCCAGCAGCGCCCCCCCCGGGAGCGACGGAGATACGCAGTATTTT.

V gene TRBV27 combines with J gene TRBJ1-2; 8 bases match TRBD1. From germline, CDR1 is MNHEY and CDR2 SMNVEV (reference sequence). The CDR3 has 14 residues. V was clipped by 6 bases and J by 4 bases; unmatched bases: 7. As DNA, the CDR3 is TGTGCCAGCAGAGGGACAGGAGCTTCCTATGGCTACACCTTC. The encoded protein is CASRGTGASYGYTF.

The chain carries TRBV28 and TRBJ2-4; D uncertain. This CDR3 spans 14 amino acids. Germline V gene sequence: CDR1 MDHEN, CDR2 SYDVKM. V was shortened by 5 bases and J by 0 bases, with 8 bases between the two germline ends. The chain's CDR3 is CASSSIIAKNIQYF. CDR3 in DNA: TGTGCCAGCAGTAGCATAATAGCCAAAAACATTCAGTACTTC.

This chain connects TRBV27 to TRBJ2-5; 9 bases match TRBD1. Germline trimming cut 6 bases from V and 4 bases from J; bases unmatched to any gene: 12. Germline assignment: CDR1 MNHEY and CDR2 SMNVEV (reference sequence). The CDR3 is 16 residues long. This CDR3 reads CASRPIRTGDRETQYF. The CDR3 DNA sequence: TGTGCCAGCAGACCCATCAGGACAGGGGATCGAGAGACCCAGTACTTC.

V gene TRBV7-8 combines with J gene TRBJ1-5, with D maybe TRBD1 (5 bases). V was pared by 5 bases and J by 2 bases, with 16 bases between. CDR1 is SGHVS and CDR2 is FQNEAQ in the germline V gene. This CDR3 has 16 amino acids. The CDR3 reads CASSPRGEWGNQPQHF. The CDR3 bases are TGTGCCAGCAGCCCGCGGGGGGAGTGGGGCAATCAGCCCCAGCATTTT.

This sequence joins TRBV19 and TRBJ2-1; possibly TRBD2 for D (5 bases). The CDR3 contains 17 residues. Germline CDR1 and CDR2: LNHDA and SQIVND (reference sequence). V dropped 0 bases and J dropped 0 bases, with 12 bases sitting between them. In DNA form, the CDR3 reads TGTGCCAGTAGTATAGAAGACGGAGGAGGCTCCTACAATGAGCAGTTCTTC. Its protein is CASSIEDGGGSYNEQFF.

The chain links TRBV19 to TRBJ2-5; no clear D. The CDR3 extends over 12 amino acids. The germline CDR1 and CDR2 sequences are LNHDA and SQIVND (reference sequence). The V end was cut by 5 bases, the J end by 4 bases, with 8 bases between. The CDR3 region is CASSPSRETQYF. The CDR3 nucleotides read TGTGCCAGTAGTCCGTCCCGAGAGACCCAGTACTTC. Looking up the rest from reference TRBV19 and TRBJ2-5 gives the full variable domain: DGGITQSPKYLFRKEGQNVTLSCEQNLNHDAMYWYRQDPGQGLRLIYYSQIVNDFQKGDIAEGYSVSREKKESFPLTVTSAQKNPTAFYLCASSPSRETQYFGPGTRLLVL.

The chain has TRBV5-1 and TRBJ2-3; 10 bases map to TRBD2. V shed 5 bases, J shed 6 bases, and the junction held 9 bases outside the gene matches. The CDR3 spans 15 residues. CDR1 and CDR2 from the germline V gene are SGHRS and YFSETQ. The CDR3 sequence is CASRAGTSVSDTQYF. The CDR3 DNA is TGCGCCAGCAGAGCCGGGACTAGCGTATCGGATACGCAGTATTTT.

The chain uses TRBV13 and TRBJ2-1, with 14 bases fitting TRBD2. The CDR3 is made up of 15 amino acids. V was clipped by 3 bases and J by 9 bases; unmatched bases: 4. Germline V CDR1 and CDR2: PRHDT, FYEKMQ (reference sequence). The CDR3: CASSLGLAGESEQFF. CDR3 DNA: TGTGCCAGCAGCTTGGGACTAGCGGGAGAAAGTGAGCAGTTCTTC.

V is TRBV30 and J is TRBJ2-7; D unresolved. The CDR3 loop spans 14 amino acids. V lost 2 bases and J 4 bases, leaving 15 bases between the germline ends. Per the germline V gene, CDR1 is GTSNPN and CDR2 is SVGIG (reference sequence). CDR3 nucleotide sequence: TGTGCCTGGAGTTCCTCACTTTCCTGGTACGAGCAGTACTTC. Translated: CAWSSSLSWYEQYF.

The chain uses TRBV15 and TRBJ2-7; D may be TRBD1 (6 bases). V lost 1 base to trimming and J lost 1 base, with 11 bases between them. Germline loops: CDR1 LNHNV, CDR2 YYDKDF (reference sequence). This CDR3 is built from 15 residues. The CDR3 protein is CATSRGRGYSYEQYF. The CDR3 DNA follows: TGTGCCACCAGCAGAGGTAGGGGGTATTCCTACGAGCAGTACTTC.